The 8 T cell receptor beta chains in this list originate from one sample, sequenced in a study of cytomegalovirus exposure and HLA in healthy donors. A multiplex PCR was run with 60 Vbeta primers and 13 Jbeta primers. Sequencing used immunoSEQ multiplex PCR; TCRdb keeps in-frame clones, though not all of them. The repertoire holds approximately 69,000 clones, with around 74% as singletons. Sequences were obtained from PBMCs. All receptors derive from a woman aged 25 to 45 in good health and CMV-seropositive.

CDR3 nucleotides: TGCGCCAGCAGTACTAACAGGGGACACACTGAAGCTTTCTTT. Its protein is CASSTNRGHTEAFF. The J gene is TRBJ1-1, the V gene TRBV5-1, with 7 nucleotides matching TRBD1. This CDR3 spans 14 amino acids. CDR1 is SGHRS and CDR2 is YFSETQ in the germline V gene. V shed 5 bases and J 3 bases; nucleotides not matched to a gene: 7.

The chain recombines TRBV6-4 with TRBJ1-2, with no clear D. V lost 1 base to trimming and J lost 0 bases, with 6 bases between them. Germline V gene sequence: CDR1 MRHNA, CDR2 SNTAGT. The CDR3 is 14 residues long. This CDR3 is CASSDWPSNYGYTF. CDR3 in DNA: TGTGCCAGCAGTGACTGGCCTTCTAACTATGGCTACACCTTC.

The CDR3 DNA follows: TGTGCCAGCAGTCGGAGGGATCTAGCCAAAAACATTCAGTACTTC. Translating it yields CASSRRDLAKNIQYF. The rearrangement uses TRBV28 and TRBJ2-4, with TRBD2 as a possible D gene (6 bases). V gave up 5 bases and J gave up 0 bases, with 11 bases separating them. The CDR3 contains 15 residues. CDR1 is MDHEN and CDR2 is SYDVKM in the germline V gene.

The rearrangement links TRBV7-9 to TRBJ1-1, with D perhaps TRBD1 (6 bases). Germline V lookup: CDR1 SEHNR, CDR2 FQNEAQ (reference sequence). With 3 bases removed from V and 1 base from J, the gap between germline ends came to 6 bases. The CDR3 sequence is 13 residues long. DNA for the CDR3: TGTGCCAGCAGCTTGGGACAGAACACTGAAGCTTTCTTT. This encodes CASSLGQNTEAFF.

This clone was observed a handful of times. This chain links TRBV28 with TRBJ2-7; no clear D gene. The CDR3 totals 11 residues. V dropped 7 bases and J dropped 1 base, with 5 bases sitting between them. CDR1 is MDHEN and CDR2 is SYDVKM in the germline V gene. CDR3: CASTDSYEQYF. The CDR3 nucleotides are TGTGCCAGCACAGATTCCTACGAGCAGTACTTC.

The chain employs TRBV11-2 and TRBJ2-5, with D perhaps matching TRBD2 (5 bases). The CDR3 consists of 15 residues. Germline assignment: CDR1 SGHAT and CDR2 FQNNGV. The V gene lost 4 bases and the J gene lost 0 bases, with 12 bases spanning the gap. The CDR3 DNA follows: TGTGCCAGCAGCTACCCGGGATCGTACCAAGAGACCCAGTACTTC. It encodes CASSYPGSYQETQYF. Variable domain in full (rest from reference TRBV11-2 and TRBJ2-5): EAGVAQSPRYKIIEKRQSVAFWCNPISGHATLYWYQQILGQGPKLLIQFQNNGVVDDSQLPKDRFSAERLKGVDSTLKIQPAKLEDSAVYLCASSYPGSYQETQYFGPGTRLLVL.

The CDR3 protein is CSVWTVGNYGYTF. The CDR3 DNA follows: TGCAGCGTTTGGACAGTTGGAAACTATGGCTACACCTTC. The chain links TRBV29-1 to TRBJ1-2; D perhaps matches TRBD1 (6 bases). Trimming left V 5 bases short and J 2 bases short, with 12 bases between. The CDR3 is 13 amino acids. CDR1 is SQVTM, CDR2 ANQGSEA, per germline.

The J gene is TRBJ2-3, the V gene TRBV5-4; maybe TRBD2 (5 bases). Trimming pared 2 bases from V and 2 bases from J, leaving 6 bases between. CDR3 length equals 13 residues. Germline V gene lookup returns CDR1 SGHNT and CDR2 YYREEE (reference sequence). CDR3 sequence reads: CASSLAATDTQYF. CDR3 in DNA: TGTGCCAGCAGCTTAGCGGCCACAGATACGCAGTATTTT.